This entry lists 10 T cell receptor beta chains sequenced from one sample in a study of T cells in Graves' hyperthyroidism and ophthalmopathy. Authors of the study amplified TCR beta CDR3 regions from RNA transcripts. HTBI primers drove first-round RT-PCR of the TCR CDR3. TCRdb called the multiplex PCR reads again in MiXCR, with one record for every CDR3 protein. The sample records about 200,000 distinct CDR3 sequences, about 16% being singletons. The sample taken for sequencing was blood. Source of these receptors: a middle-aged man with Graves' hyperthyroidism.

The chain carries TRBV5-6 and TRBJ2-5, with a weak D call TRBD2 (6 bases). The CDR3 is made up of 14 amino acids. The germline V gene encodes CDR1 SGHDT and CDR2 YYEEEE. Trimming removed 4 bases at V and 6 bases at J, with 16 bases between. This CDR3 reads CASSVTAGLKTQYF. The CDR3 DNA follows: TGTGCCAGCAGCGTTACTGCGGGGCTCAAGACCCAGTACTTC.

This clonotype occurred a few times. J is TRBJ1-2 and V is TRBV15, with TRBD1 identical over 8 bases. The germline gives CDR1 LNHNV, CDR2 YYDKDF (reference sequence). This CDR3 has 14 amino acids. The junction had 1 base not matched to a gene; V was cut back by 0 bases and J by 4 bases. CDR3 region: CATSRDTGGYGYTF. The CDR3 bases are TGTGCCACCAGCAGAGATACAGGGGGCTATGGCTACACCTTC. Complete variable domain (other parts from reference TRBV15 and TRBJ1-2): DAMVIQNPRYQVTQFGKPVTLSCSQTLNHNVMYWYQQKSSQAPKLLFHYYDKDFNNEADTPDNFQSRRPNTSFCFLDIRSPGLGDTAMYLCATSRDTGGYGYTFGSGTRLTVV.

This clonotype was picked up many times. J is TRBJ2-3 and V is TRBV13; 9 bases match TRBD2. CDR3 length equals 17 residues. The germline V gene has CDR1 PRHDT and CDR2 FYEKMQ (reference sequence). V lost 2 bases, J lost 6 bases, and 12 bases stayed unmatched. The DNA for the CDR3 is TGTGCCAGCAGCTTAACTGGCGGGGGGGACCCTCCGGATACGCAGTATTTT. It yields the protein CASSLTGGGDPPDTQYF.

This clonotype was seen more than once but under ten times. The chain carries TRBV28 and TRBJ1-5, with 8 bases identical to TRBD1. Germline V lookup: CDR1 MDHEN, CDR2 SYDVKM. V lost 3 bases, J lost 6 bases, and 7 bases stayed unmatched. The CDR3 runs 15 residues. The CDR3 DNA reads as TGTGCCAGCAGTTTCCAAGGACAGGGAGGTCAGCCCCAGCATTTT. Translating gives CASSFQGQGGQPQHF.

This clonotype came up many times. V is TRBV3-1 and J is TRBJ1-2, with a possible D match to TRBD1 (5 bases). Trimming shortened V by 0 bases and J by 8 bases, and 16 bases separated the two germline ends. CDR1 LGHDT and CDR2 YNNKEL come from the germline V gene (reference sequence). The CDR3 covers 15 residues. The CDR3 region has the DNA TGTGCCAGCAGCCAAGAACCAGGGCCTGCGGAGGGCTACACCTTC. Its protein is CASSQEPGPAEGYTF.

The table lists this clonotype with many counts. The chain has TRBV20-1 and TRBJ2-7, with 8 positions matching TRBD2. The V gene end was trimmed by 3 bases and the J gene end by 1 base; junction bases not matched to a gene: 5. The CDR3 loop spans 14 amino acids. CDR1 is DFQATT and CDR2 is SNEGSKA in the germline V gene (reference sequence). The CDR3 bases are TGCAGTGCTAGTCTGTTAGCGGGGTCCTACGAGCAGTACTTC. Protein: CSASLLAGSYEQYF.

In the case of this clonotype: This sequence may be a read error, since a much larger clone differs from it by one base. Without the conserved terminal phenylalanine or tryptophan, this CDR3 likely stems from a read error. The chain is built from TRBV3-1 and TRBJ1-4; possible D gene TRBD1, 5 bases. Per germline, CDR1 LGHDT and CDR2 YNNKEL (reference sequence). This CDR3 comprises 13 residues. The V end was cut by 4 bases, the J end by 7 bases, with 10 bases between. This CDR3 reads CASSPQGGEKLFL. The CDR3, as DNA: TGTGCCAGCAGCCCGCAGGGTGGTGAAAAACTGTTTCTT.

This clonotype came up many times. V gene TRBV7-9 combines with J gene TRBJ2-3, with 13 bases aligning to TRBD2. The J segment lost 2 bases and the V segment lost 6 bases, leaving 11 bases of the junction unmatched. There are 18 residues in the CDR3. Germline loops: CDR1 SEHNR, CDR2 FQNEAQ (reference sequence). The CDR3 sequence is CASRGLAGPLRFTDTQYF. CDR3 DNA: TGTGCCAGCAGGGGACTAGCGGGGCCGCTCCGCTTCACAGATACGCAGTATTTT. Supplemented by reference TRBV7-9 and TRBJ2-3, the full variable domain reads DTGVSQNPRHKITKRGQNVTFRCDPISEHNRLYWYRQTLGQGPEFLTYFQNEAQLEKSRLLSDRFSAERPKGSFSTLEIQRTEQGDSAMYLCASRGLAGPLRFTDTQYFGPGTRLTVL.

This clonotype was detected only a few times. The chain couples TRBV19 to TRBJ1-2, with TRBD1 identical over 7 bases. This CDR3 has 14 amino acids. The germline V gene has CDR1 LNHDA and CDR2 SQIVND (reference sequence). The V and J ends lost 6 bases and 3 bases, in that order; junction bases with no gene match: 7. The CDR3 loop reads CASRNHRGDYGYTF. In DNA, the CDR3 is TGTGCCAGTAGAAACCACAGGGGAGACTATGGCTACACCTTC.

This rearrangement joins TRBV20-1 to TRBJ1-1, with unresolved D. The CDR3 extends over 12 amino acids. V was trimmed by 3 bases and J by 10 bases, leaving 15 bases between them. In germline, CDR1 is DFQATT, CDR2 SNEGSKA (reference sequence). The CDR3 coding sequence is TGCAGTGCTAGGGTTATCGAATTTTCAGCTTTCTTT. Translating gives CSARVIEFSAFF.